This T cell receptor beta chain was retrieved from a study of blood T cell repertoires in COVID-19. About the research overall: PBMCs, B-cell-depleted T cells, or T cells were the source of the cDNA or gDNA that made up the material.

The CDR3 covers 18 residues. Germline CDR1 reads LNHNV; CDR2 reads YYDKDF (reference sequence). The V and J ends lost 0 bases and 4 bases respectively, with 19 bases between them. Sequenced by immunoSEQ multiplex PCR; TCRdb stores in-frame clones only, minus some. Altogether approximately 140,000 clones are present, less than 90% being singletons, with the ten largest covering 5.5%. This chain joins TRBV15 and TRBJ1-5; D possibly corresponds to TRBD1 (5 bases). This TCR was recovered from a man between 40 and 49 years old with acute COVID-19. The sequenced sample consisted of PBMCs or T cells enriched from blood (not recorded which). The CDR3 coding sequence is TGTGCCACCAGCAGAGATGTTACAGGTTCATGGGGAAATCAGCCCCAGCATTTT. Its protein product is CATSRDVTGSWGNQPQHF. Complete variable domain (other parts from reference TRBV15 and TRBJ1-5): DAMVIQNPRYQVTQFGKPVTLSCSQTLNHNVMYWYQQKSSQAPKLLFHYYDKDFNNEADTPDNFQSRRPNTSFCFLDIRSPGLGDTAMYLCATSRDVTGSWGNQPQHFGDGTRLSIL.